The 24 T cell receptor beta chains below come from one sample, sequenced in a study of Ad26.COV2.S vaccination and SARS-CoV-2 variants. Stated treatment: about 20 received Ad26.COV2.S at low or high dose, single or two shots; about 5 received placebo; per-sample allocation not given. Day 63 after the first injection of vaccine or placebo was the sampling time. Sequenced by immunoSEQ multiplex PCR; TCRdb stores in-frame clones only, minus some. The sample comprises roughly 320,000 clones, around 86% of which are singletons, and about 3.5% rests with the top ten. The input for sequencing was peripheral blood, taken in a trial of Ad26.COV2.S vaccine versus placebo. The receptors were sampled from a person aged 18 to 65 who received the Ad26.COV2.S COVID-19 vaccine or a placebo.

The chain recombines TRBV5-1 with TRBJ2-1; the match to TRBD2 covers 8 bases. The V segment lost 4 bases and the J segment 9 bases; nucleotides outside the gene matches: 6. The CDR3 is 13 amino acids. Germline CDR1 SGHRS, CDR2 YFSETQ. The CDR3 sequence is CASSVRGGPEQFF. The CDR3 bases are TGCGCCAGCAGCGTTCGGGGGGGCCCTGAGCAGTTCTTC.

In DNA form, the CDR3 reads TGTGCCAGCAGCCAAGGGATGCCAGGCTCTAATGAAAAACTGTTTTTT. Protein sequence: CASSQGMPGSNEKLFF. The chain is built from TRBV3-1 (or the pseudogene TRBV3-2) and TRBJ1-4; no reliable D call. V was pared by 1 base and J by 3 bases, with 12 bases between. The CDR3 is made up of 16 amino acids. Germline V CDR1 and CDR2: LGHDT, YNNKEL (reference sequence).

The chain has TRBV11-2 and TRBJ2-2, with D hard to call. CDR1 SGHAT and CDR2 FQNNGV come from the germline V gene. V was pared by 1 base and J by 6 bases, with 6 bases between. This CDR3 contains 13 residues. The CDR3 loop reads CASSLVWAGELFF. The CDR3 bases are TGTGCCAGCAGCTTAGTGTGGGCCGGGGAGCTGTTTTTT. Full variable domain (rest looked up from reference TRBV11-2 and TRBJ2-2): EAGVAQSPRYKIIEKRQSVAFWCNPISGHATLYWYQQILGQGPKLLIQFQNNGVVDDSQLPKDRFSAERLKGVDSTLKIQPAKLEDSAVYLCASSLVWAGELFFGEGSRLTVL.

The chain couples TRBV5-1 to TRBJ2-1; a possible D gene is TRBD1 (6 bases). Trimming stripped 2 bases from V and 0 bases from J, with 12 bases between. CDR1 and CDR2 from the germline V gene are SGHRS and YFSETQ. This CDR3 has 16 amino acids. The CDR3 is CASSLKGQDSYNEQFF. CDR3 nucleotide sequence: TGCGCCAGCAGCTTAAAGGGACAAGACTCCTACAATGAGCAGTTCTTC.

This chain links TRBV5-1 with TRBJ1-4; possibly TRBD1 for D (6 bases). Per the germline V gene, CDR1 is SGHRS and CDR2 is YFSETQ. This CDR3 contains 14 residues. V shed 4 bases and J shed 5 bases, with 12 bases lying between them. CDR3: CASSGGTLNEKLFF. CDR3 coding DNA: TGCGCCAGCAGCGGCGGGACACTAAATGAAAAACTGTTTTTT.

The chain is built from TRBV24-1 and TRBJ2-7, with TRBD1 matching 11 bases. The J segment lost 6 bases and the V segment lost 7 bases, leaving 10 bases of the junction unmatched. The CDR3 spans 15 residues. In germline, CDR1 is KGHDR, CDR2 SFDVKD. The CDR3 is CATRTGTGGSAEQYF. CDR3 in DNA: TGTGCCACCAGAACCGGGACAGGGGGTTCGGCCGAGCAGTACTTC.

The rearrangement joins TRBV7-8 to TRBJ2-3; 13 bases map to TRBD2. The CDR3 covers 16 residues. CDR1 is SGHVS, CDR2 FQNEAQ, per germline. The trim removed 5 bases at V and 3 bases at J, leaving 5 bases unmatched. CDR3 coding DNA: TGTGCCAGCAGCCTCAGGACTAGCGGGGGAACAGATACGCAGTATTTT. Translation: CASSLRTSGGTDTQYF.

In DNA, the CDR3 is TGTGCCAGCAGCACAGCCACGTTAAATGGCTACACCTTC. It codes for CASSTATLNGYTF. The V and J genes are TRBV7-9 and TRBJ1-2; D is unclear. The length of the CDR3 is 13 residues. Germline loops: CDR1 SEHNR, CDR2 FQNEAQ (reference sequence). Trimming took off 5 bases at V and 6 bases at J, with 13 bases between the two ends.

Turning to this clone: The same CDR3 arises from other DNA sequences in this sample as well. The chain recombines TRBV7-2 with TRBJ2-3, with D uncertain. Looked up from germline, CDR1 is SGHTA and CDR2 is FQGNSA. The CDR3 length is 14 residues. Trimming removed 1 base from V and 0 bases from J, with 5 bases in between. CDR3 nucleotide sequence: TGTGCCAGCAGCTTAGGACCAAGCACAGATACGCAGTATTTT. Its protein product is CASSLGPSTDTQYF.

The CDR3 loop reads CAWGGLEAFF. CDR3 DNA sequence: TGTGCCTGGGGGGGGCTTGAAGCTTTCTTT. The rearrangement joins TRBV30 to TRBJ1-1; perhaps TRBD1 as D (6 bases). Germline-derived CDR1 and CDR2 are GTSNPN and SVGIG (reference sequence). The CDR3 is 10 residues long. Between the trimmed V and J ends, which lost 5 bases and 7 bases, there was a span of 8 bases.

The V and J genes are TRBV10-3 and TRBJ1-2; TRBD1 matches 7 bases. The V and J ends lost 9 bases and 4 bases, in that order; junction bases with no gene match: 5. CDR1 and CDR2 from the germline V gene are ENHRY and SYGVKD. The CDR3 has 12 residues. CDR3 bases: TGTGCCATTTCGGACAGGAGCTATGGCTACACCTTC. This encodes CAISDRSYGYTF.

This chain connects TRBV25-1 to TRBJ2-3; TRBD2 might be the D (5 bases). Germline V CDR1 and CDR2: MGHDK, SYGVNS. V gave up 3 bases and J gave up 4 bases, with 14 bases separating them. There are 15 residues in the CDR3. The CDR3: CASSDIGLGADTQYF. In DNA form, the CDR3 reads TGTGCCAGCAGTGATATCGGACTGGGCGCAGATACGCAGTATTTT.

The J gene is TRBJ2-7, the V gene TRBV6-1; tentatively, D is TRBD2 (5 bases). Germline V lookup: CDR1 MNHNS, CDR2 SASEGT. The CDR3 is 15 amino acids. V was pared by 2 bases and J by 9 bases, with 20 bases between. Here the CDR3 reads CASSEKRVDVIAQYF. The CDR3 region has the DNA TGTGCCAGCAGTGAAAAGAGGGTGGACGTGATTGCGCAGTACTTC.

This chain joins TRBV7-9 and TRBJ2-5; 8 nucleotides match TRBD1. V dropped 5 bases and J dropped 5; count of bases not matched to a gene: 10. CDR1 and CDR2 from the germline V gene are SEHNR and FQNEAQ (reference sequence). The CDR3 sequence is 15 residues long. The chain's CDR3 is CASSLPQGAGETQYF. The CDR3 region has the DNA TGTGCCAGCAGCCTCCCGCAGGGGGCTGGTGAGACCCAGTACTTC.

This sequence joins TRBV5-1 and TRBJ1-1; D is unclear. The CDR3 is 14 amino acids. Trimming cost V 0 bases and J 0 bases, with 6 bases left between them. The V gene's germline CDR1 is SGHRS and CDR2 YFSETQ. The CDR3 region has the DNA TGCGCCAGCAGCTTGGAGGGTTTGAACACTGAAGCTTTCTTT. The encoded protein is CASSLEGLNTEAFF.

This chain uses TRBV6-5 with TRBJ1-2, with D perhaps matching TRBD1 (5 bases). The V gene lost 8 bases and the J gene lost 7 bases, with 11 bases spanning the gap. The CDR3 covers 11 residues. In germline, CDR1 is MNHEY, CDR2 SVGAGI. CDR3 region: CASFDRLGYTF. DNA for the CDR3: TGTGCCAGCTTCGACAGACTTGGCTACACCTTC.

The rearrangement links TRBV5-1 to TRBJ2-3, with D hard to call. CDR3 size: 14 residues. V lost 0 bases and J lost 2, with 7 bases in between. From germline, CDR1 is SGHRS and CDR2 YFSETQ. CDR3 bases: TGCGCCAGCAGCTTGGGTGGCGACACAGATACGCAGTATTTT. As protein: CASSLGGDTDTQYF.

The rearrangement joins TRBV18 to TRBJ2-3; TRBD1 matches at 10 bases. The CDR3 sequence is 16 residues long. CDR1 KGHSH and CDR2 LQKENI come from the germline V gene. Germline trimming cut 6 bases from V and 4 bases from J; bases unmatched to any gene: 10. The CDR3 protein is CASSPTGTGDPDTQYF. CDR3 bases: TGTGCCAGCTCGCCGACCGGGACAGGGGACCCAGATACGCAGTATTTT.

The DNA of the CDR3 is TGTGCCAGCAGCTTATCCGGACATAATACTGAAGCTTTCTTT. As protein: CASSLSGHNTEAFF. The chain employs TRBV11-3 and TRBJ1-1; TRBD1 is a possible D gene (5 bases). The CDR3 covers 14 residues. Trimming shortened V by 2 bases and J by 5 bases, and 12 bases separated the two germline ends. Per the germline V gene, CDR1 is SGHNT and CDR2 is YENEEA.

V and J are TRBV7-2 and TRBJ2-3; weak D call: TRBD1 (6 bases). The CDR3 is made up of 13 amino acids. Germline CDR1 is SGHTA and CDR2 is FQGNSA. Between the trimmed V and J ends, which lost 10 bases and 2 bases, there was a span of 13 bases. CDR3 protein: CAIRRGNTDTQYF. The CDR3 DNA reads TGTGCCATCCGAAGGGGGAACACAGATACGCAGTATTTT.

This clone was detected once. The chain has TRBV5-6 and TRBJ1-1, with TRBD1 matching over 11 bases. CDR1 is SGHDT, CDR2 YYEEEE, per germline. With V trimmed by 3 bases and J by 7 bases, 5 bases remained unmatched. This CDR3 contains 14 residues. DNA of the CDR3: TGTGCCAGCAGCTCCCGGGACAGGGGGTTTGAAGCTTTCTTT. Protein product: CASSSRDRGFEAFF. Full variable domain (missing parts from reference TRBV5-6 and TRBJ1-1): DAGVTQSPTHLIKTRGQQVTLRCSPKSGHDTVSWYQQALGQGPQFIFQYYEEEERQRGNFPDRFSGHQFPNYSSELNVNALLLGDSALYLCASSSRDRGFEAFFGQGTRLTVV.

The rearrangement links TRBV7-8 to TRBJ1-1; D possibly corresponds to TRBD1 (6 bases). CDR3 size: 14 residues. Trimming removed 3 bases at V and 1 base at J, with 9 bases between. Germline assignment: CDR1 SGHVS and CDR2 FQNEAQ. The DNA for the CDR3 is TGTGCCAGCAGCTTGCTCAGGGGGAACACTGAAGCTTTCTTT. Its protein is CASSLLRGNTEAFF.

This clone was observed a single time. The V and J genes are TRBV7-2 and TRBJ1-2; no clear D gene. Trimming pared 2 bases from V and 7 bases from J, leaving 20 bases between. The CDR3 spans 16 residues. Germline V gene data show CDR1 as SGHTA and CDR2 as FQGNSA. The CDR3 spells CASSLSSGRKLIGYTF. The DNA of the CDR3 is TGTGCCAGCAGCTTAAGTAGTGGCAGGAAACTTATTGGCTACACCTTC.

V gene TRBV9 combines with J gene TRBJ1-1; D remains unclear. Germline CDR1 is SGDLS and CDR2 is YYNGEE. The CDR3 contains 16 residues. Trimming stripped 0 bases from V and 1 base from J, with 13 bases between. In DNA, the CDR3 is TGTGCCAGCAGCGTAGCTGGGGTGGCGGGGAACACTGAAGCTTTCTTT. It encodes CASSVAGVAGNTEAFF.